The rows below give T cell receptor beta chains drawn from one sample of a study of response to subunit inactivated influenza vaccine. TCRdb called the RT-PCR reads again in MiXCR, with one record for every CDR3 protein. The data hold about 700,000 distinct CDR3 sequences, with about 15% observed a single time. Sample: PBMCs from blood, taken 14 to 15 days before vaccination. Receptors were obtained from a man aged 50-59 years who received an inactivated influenza vaccine. Both conserved end residues are part of each CDR3. The D gene is left open where the match is weak. A clone size is listed for some rows: how often the clone was seen (once, few, many), or a class if it is expanded.

d_gene: TRBD1; v_gene: TRBV9; abundance: few; j_gene: TRBJ2-1; len: 15; CDR3nt: TGTGCCAGCACCGGCGGGGGACAGGGGCGTAATGAGCAGTTCTTC; CDR3aa: CASTGGGQGRNEQFF
d_gene: TRBD2; v_gene: TRBV11-2; abundance: NA; j_gene: TRBJ2-2; len: 16; CDR3nt: TGTGCCAGCAGCTTAGATCTAGCGGGGATGACCGGGGAGCTGTTTTTT; CDR3aa: CASSLDLAGMTGELFF
d_gene: TRBD1; v_gene: TRBV4-2; abundance: NA; j_gene: TRBJ2-7; len: 15; CDR3nt: TGTGCCAGCAGCCAGGACAGGGGGGCTCACTACGAGCAGTACTTC; CDR3aa: CASSQDRGAHYEQYF
d_gene: NA; v_gene: TRBV6-5; abundance: NA; j_gene: TRBJ2-4; len: 16; CDR3nt: TGTGCCAGCAGTTACACAAGGGGGGGGGCCAAAAACATTCAGTACTTC; CDR3aa: CASSYTRGGAKNIQYF
d_gene: NA; v_gene: TRBV7-9; abundance: few; j_gene: TRBJ2-5; len: 14; CDR3nt: TGTGCCAGCAGCTTAGAAAGGCAGGGGGAGACCCAGTACTTC; CDR3aa: CASSLERQGETQYF
d_gene: NA; v_gene: TRBV6-1; abundance: NA; j_gene: TRBJ1-2; len: 15; CDR3nt: TGTGCCAGCAGTCAGTTATTCGACAGGACGTATGGCTACACCTTC; CDR3aa: CASSQLFDRTYGYTF
d_gene: NA; v_gene: TRBV20-1; abundance: few; j_gene: TRBJ1-4; len: 15; CDR3nt: TGCAGTGCAGAGGACCTCGGTTCTCTTAATGAAAAACTGTTTTTT; CDR3aa: CSAEDLGSLNEKLFF
d_gene: TRBD1; v_gene: TRBV20-1; abundance: NA; j_gene: TRBJ2-3; len: 16; CDR3nt: TGCAGTGCTAGAGTGGGGGGACAGGGGAGAGGAGATACGCAGTATTTT; CDR3aa: CSARVGGQGRGDTQYF
d_gene: NA; v_gene: TRBV5-1; abundance: NA; j_gene: TRBJ2-1; len: 13; CDR3nt: TGCGCCAGCAGTATCCCGGGAAGCCATGAGCAGTTCTTC; CDR3aa: CASSIPGSHEQFF
d_gene: NA; v_gene: TRBV20-1; abundance: many; j_gene: TRBJ1-5; len: 15; CDR3nt: TGCAGTGCTAGAGCCCAGGCGGGGTTAAGCCAGCCCCAGCATTTT; CDR3aa: CSARAQAGLSQPQHF
d_gene: TRBD2; v_gene: TRBV7-8; abundance: many; j_gene: TRBJ2-1; len: 16; CDR3nt: TGTGCCAGCAGCTTAACAAGGACTAGCGGGATCAATGAGCAGTTCTTC; CDR3aa: CASSLTRTSGINEQFF
d_gene: NA; v_gene: TRBV10-2; abundance: NA; j_gene: TRBJ2-7; len: 13; CDR3nt: TGCGCCAGCAGTGGGGGCTACTCCTACGAGCAGTACTTC; CDR3aa: CASSGGYSYEQYF
d_gene: NA; v_gene: TRBV29-1; abundance: many; j_gene: TRBJ1-2; len: 12; CDR3nt: TGCAGCGTTCGGGTTGGTCTCTATGGCTACACCTTC; CDR3aa: CSVRVGLYGYTF
d_gene: NA; v_gene: TRBV4-3; abundance: many; j_gene: TRBJ2-2; len: 16; CDR3nt: TGCGCCAGCAGCCAAGGGTGGGGGGTAGGCACCGGGGAGCTGTTTTTT; CDR3aa: CASSQGWGVGTGELFF
d_gene: TRBD1; v_gene: TRBV5-1; abundance: many; j_gene: TRBJ2-1; len: 15; CDR3nt: TGCGCCAGTCAGACAGGGGGAGGGACCTACAATGAGCAGTTCTTC; CDR3aa: CASQTGGGTYNEQFF
d_gene: NA; v_gene: TRBV4-3; abundance: many; j_gene: TRBJ1-1; len: 15; CDR3nt: TGCGCCAGCAGCCAAGATTTTTTGGGTGGAACTGAAGCTTTCTTT; CDR3aa: CASSQDFLGGTEAFF
d_gene: TRBD2; v_gene: TRBV29-1; abundance: NA; j_gene: TRBJ2-7; len: 12; CDR3nt: TGCAGCGGGAACCGGGAGGCCTACGAGCAGTACTTC; CDR3aa: CSGNREAYEQYF
d_gene: NA; v_gene: TRBV29-1; abundance: few; j_gene: TRBJ2-5; len: 14; CDR3nt: TGCAGCGTTGAAGATCCGGGACACCAAGAGACCCAGTACTTC; CDR3aa: CSVEDPGHQETQYF
d_gene: NA; v_gene: TRBV7-2; abundance: NA; j_gene: TRBJ2-5; len: 13; CDR3nt: TGTGCCAGCAGCTCGCTAGCCCCCGAGACCCAGTACTTC; CDR3aa: CASSSLAPETQYF
d_gene: NA; v_gene: TRBV9; abundance: NA; j_gene: TRBJ2-1; len: 11; CDR3nt: TGTGCCAGCAGCTCAAAGAGTGAGCAGTTCTTC; CDR3aa: CASSSKSEQFF
d_gene: TRBD2; v_gene: TRBV6-2/TRBV6-3; abundance: many; j_gene: TRBJ2-3; len: 19; CDR3nt: TGTGCCAGCAGTTACTCGCGGACAGCGGGGGGGCCCCGGACAGATACGCAGTATTTT; CDR3aa: CASSYSRTAGGPRTDTQYF
d_gene: NA; v_gene: TRBV2; abundance: many; j_gene: TRBJ2-3; len: 15; CDR3nt: TGTGCCAGCAGTGAATTCAGGGGAAAGGCAGATACGCAGTATTTT; CDR3aa: CASSEFRGKADTQYF
d_gene: TRBD2; v_gene: TRBV4-3; abundance: NA; j_gene: TRBJ2-7; len: 18; CDR3nt: TGCGCCAGCAGCCAAGAATGGGCTAGCGGAACCGCCCCGTACGAGCAGTACTTC; CDR3aa: CASSQEWASGTAPYEQYF
d_gene: TRBD2; v_gene: TRBV7-9; abundance: NA; j_gene: TRBJ2-5; len: 16; CDR3nt: TGTGCCAGCAGCTTACTTAGCGGGAGATATCAAGAGACCCAGTACTTC; CDR3aa: CASSLLSGRYQETQYF
d_gene: NA; v_gene: TRBV6-1; abundance: few; j_gene: TRBJ2-3; len: 15; CDR3nt: TGTGCCAGCAGGGCCGTGTTGGGGGGCTCAGATACGCAGTATTTT; CDR3aa: CASRAVLGGSDTQYF
d_gene: NA; v_gene: TRBV6-2/TRBV6-3; abundance: NA; j_gene: TRBJ2-3; len: 13; CDR3nt: TGTGCCAGCAGTTACTCGATTGGGGATACGCAGTATTTT; CDR3aa: CASSYSIGDTQYF
d_gene: TRBD1; v_gene: TRBV5-1; abundance: NA; j_gene: TRBJ1-2; len: 16; CDR3nt: TGCGCCAGCAGCTTGGGGAACGGGCAGGGGGCGTATGGCTACACCTTC; CDR3aa: CASSLGNGQGAYGYTF
d_gene: NA; v_gene: TRBV3-1; abundance: few; j_gene: TRBJ2-3; len: 18; CDR3nt: TGTGCCAGCAGCCAATTTGGCCCAGCGCCGAAGTCGACAGATACGCAGTATTTT; CDR3aa: CASSQFGPAPKSTDTQYF
d_gene: TRBD1; v_gene: TRBV28; abundance: NA; j_gene: TRBJ2-2; len: 14; CDR3nt: TGTGCCAGCAGTTTAACATACAGGGGCGGGGAGCTGTTTTTT; CDR3aa: CASSLTYRGGELFF
d_gene: TRBD1; v_gene: TRBV20-1; abundance: NA; j_gene: TRBJ1-1; len: 14; CDR3nt: TGCAGTGCTAGAGGGGACAGGGGGAACACTGAAGCTTTCTTT; CDR3aa: CSARGDRGNTEAFF
d_gene: NA; v_gene: TRBV5-1; abundance: few; j_gene: TRBJ1-5; len: 15; CDR3nt: TGCGCCAGCAGCTTGAACCCAGAAATAGGTCAGCCCCAGCATTTT; CDR3aa: CASSLNPEIGQPQHF
d_gene: NA; v_gene: TRBV6-1; abundance: NA; j_gene: TRBJ2-4; len: 16; CDR3nt: TGTGCCAGCCAACACGGACCAGGGTTAGCCAAAAACATTCAGTACTTC; CDR3aa: CASQHGPGLAKNIQYF
d_gene: NA; v_gene: TRBV2; abundance: many; j_gene: TRBJ1-5; len: 15; CDR3nt: TGTGCCAGCAAACCCGATCAGGGCAGCAATCAGCCCCAGCATTTT; CDR3aa: CASKPDQGSNQPQHF